Listed here is a single T cell receptor beta chain. Its antigen is not identified. The source of the sample is a study of CXCR3-negative and CXCR3-positive naive CD8 T cells. General study points: Diversity was high in both naive subsets and much lower in memory cells. Cryopreserved cells showed partially decreased CXCR3 expression, and most assays used fresh PBMCs. Researchers report that CXCR3-positive naive cells carry more hydrophobic TRB CDR3s than CXCR3-negative naive cells.

The authors prepared UMI-labeled TRB cDNA libraries by 5' RACE. TCRdb processed the 5' RACE reads again and assigns one entry to each CDR3 protein, with no DNA. Its listing shows some 150,000 distinct CDR3 sequences. Germline lookup yields CDR1 MNHEY and CDR2 SMNVEV (reference sequence). This CDR3 has 15 residues. The sequenced material came from naive CXCR3+ CD8+ T cells from blood. Subset defined: CD45RO-CCR7+CD27+CD95- naive CD8+ T cells expressing CXCR3 (TNR3+). This receptor was taken from a human donor in good health. Some clones in this sample may be carry-over from other donors' samples. This chain uses TRBV27 with TRBJ1-5; TCRdb lists TRBD1, though no DNA is available to test this call. The chain's CDR3 is CASSLSDGRGQPQHF.